This paragraph covers one T cell receptor (beta chain) sequence. Study processing details: Nucleated cell number was recorded as an estimate derived from reference gene primer amplification. Here immunoSEQ multiplex PCR was the method, and the copy in TCRdb shows in-frame clones only, minus some. V and J calls and clone size are given by that table; D and trimming were obtained from the DNA. The sample holds about 59,000 clones, about nine tenths seen once. This CDR3 is built from 16 residues. J lost 0 bases, V lost 5 bases, and 5 bases had no gene match. From germline, CDR1 is PRHDT and CDR2 FYEKMQ (reference sequence). This specimen comes from a study of blood T cell repertoires in COVID-19. Study-wide background: Spain, Italy and the United States supplied samples that represented acute and convalescent COVID-19.

The sample was peripheral blood. The TCR comes from a human donor in a cohort sampled during active COVID-19. This chain uses TRBV13 with TRBJ2-2; 8 positions match TRBD2. CDR3 nucleotide sequence: TGTGCCAGCAGCGATGAGCGGGGGCCGAACACCGGGGAGCTGTTTTTT. This encodes CASSDERGPNTGELFF.